The 24 T cell receptor beta chains below were found in one sample sequenced in a study of glioma-infiltrating T cells after dendritic cell vaccination. The sample's time point: after dendritic cell vaccination, including at tumor progression/relapse. The table came from immunoSEQ multiplex PCR; TCRdb's copy has only in-frame clones and leaves some out. The sample comprises approximately 85,000 clones, 85% of which are singletons, and 7.5% to 8.5% rests with the top ten. The starting material was blood, obtained after dendritic cell vaccination. The receptor set was obtained from a human donor with glioblastoma.

This chain joins TRBV5-4 and TRBJ2-3; TRBD1 might be the D (5 bases). The CDR3 runs 14 residues. The germline gives CDR1 SGHNT, CDR2 YYREEE (reference sequence). The V end lost 1 base, the J end lost 5 bases, and 11 bases lay between the germline ends. As DNA, the CDR3 is TGTGCCAGCAGCTTGCAGGGTATGGTAGATACGCAGTATTTT. This codes for CASSLQGMVDTQYF. Based on the CDR3 plus reference TRBV5-4 and TRBJ2-3, the full variable domain is ETGVTQSPTHLIKTRGQQVTLRCSSQSGHNTVSWYQQALGQGPQFIFQYYREEENGRGNFPPRFSGLQFPNYSSELNVNALELDDSALYLCASSLQGMVDTQYFGPGTRLTVL.

The chain recombines TRBV5-4 with TRBJ2-7; D possibly corresponds to TRBD2 (6 bases). Deletions cut 1 base from V and 3 bases from J, with 11 bases between. Per the germline V gene, CDR1 is SGHNT and CDR2 is YYREEE (reference sequence). The CDR3 length is 14 residues. CDR3 sequence (DNA): TGTGCCAGCAGCTTGTTTGCGGGGAGCTACGAGCAGTACTTC. It encodes CASSLFAGSYEQYF.

The V and J genes are TRBV4-3 and TRBJ1-5; 8 bases map to TRBD1. Per germline, CDR1 LGHNA and CDR2 YSLEER. The CDR3 is made up of 14 amino acids. Trimming at V came to 6 bases and at J to 3 bases, leaving 4 bases not matched to a gene. CDR3 coding DNA: TGCGCCAGCAGGACAGGGGCCGACAATCAGCCCCAGCATTTT. Its protein is CASRTGADNQPQHF.

The chain has TRBV7-3 and TRBJ2-5; TRBD2 matches at 8 bases. The end of the DNA fits TRBJ2-7 better, so the J call may be wrong. Germline lookup yields CDR1 SGHTA and CDR2 FQGTGA. The CDR3 is 15 amino acids. CDR3 loop: CASSAQPGLVAEQYF. DNA for the CDR3: TGTGCCAGCAGCGCCCAACCGGGACTAGTTGCCGAGCAGTACTTC.

The rearrangement links TRBV6-4 to TRBJ1-5; D uncertain. Trimming left V 7 bases short and J 6 bases short, with 16 bases between. CDR1 is MRHNA, CDR2 SNTAGT, per germline. The CDR3 runs 14 residues. DNA of the CDR3: TGTGCCAGCATAGACCTTGACCAGGTTCAGCCCCAGCATTTT. This sequence encodes CASIDLDQVQPQHF.

The chain couples TRBV7-2 to TRBJ2-7; D is perhaps TRBD1 (6 bases). Germline lookup yields CDR1 SGHTA and CDR2 FQGNSA. The CDR3 is 13 residues long. The ends were cut back, 2 bases at V and 6 bases at J, with 11 bases in the middle. The CDR3 spells CASSLPGVSEQYF. The DNA of the CDR3 is TGTGCCAGCAGCTTACCAGGGGTTTCCGAGCAGTACTTC.

This chain joins TRBV5-1 and TRBJ2-7; D not resolved. The V gene lost 0 bases and the J gene lost 1 base, with 8 bases spanning the gap. This CDR3 comprises 14 residues. The V gene's germline CDR1 is SGHRS and CDR2 YFSETQ. CDR3 amino acids: CASSLGGGSYEQYF. The CDR3 nucleotides are TGCGCCAGCAGCTTGGGAGGTGGATCCTACGAGCAGTACTTC.

This clone was observed a handful of times. The chain carries TRBV4-2 and TRBJ2-7; D is perhaps TRBD2 (6 bases). The CDR3 spans 16 residues. The germline gives CDR1 LGHNA, CDR2 YNFKEQ. V lost 4 bases, J lost 2 bases, and 18 bases lay in between. The CDR3 reads CASSPRDSSPPYEQYF. The CDR3 DNA is TGTGCCAGCAGCCCCAGGGACTCCAGCCCCCCCTACGAGCAGTACTTC.

The V gene is TRBV19, the J gene TRBJ2-3; 9 positions match TRBD1. CDR3 length: 15 amino acids. V was pared by 6 bases and J by 2 bases, with 6 bases of the junction left unmatched. CDR1 is LNHDA and CDR2 is SQIVND in the germline V gene (reference sequence). In nucleotides, the CDR3 is TGTGCCAGTAGATCCGGGACAGGGACCACAGATACGCAGTATTTT. Translation gives CASRSGTGTTDTQYF.

This clone has a single count. The V and J genes are TRBV28 and TRBJ1-2, with 10 bases aligning to TRBD1. J was trimmed by 4 bases and V by 6 bases; bases with no gene match: 8. CDR3 length equals 15 residues. CDR1 MDHEN and CDR2 SYDVKM come from the germline V gene. The DNA for the CDR3 is TGTGCCAGCAGGGCCACCGACAGGGGGCTCTATGGCTACACCTTC. Translating gives CASRATDRGLYGYTF.

This chain links TRBV5-1 with TRBJ2-1; D is tentatively TRBD1 or TRBD2 (5 bases each). CDR3 size: 14 residues. The germline CDR1 and CDR2 sequences are SGHRS and YFSETQ. Trimming removed 4 bases at V and 4 bases at J, with 12 bases between. The chain's CDR3 is CASSVGETYNEQFF. CDR3 coding DNA: TGCGCCAGCAGCGTGGGGGAGACATACAATGAGCAGTTCTTC.

The V call is TRBV18, the J call TRBJ2-1; D is ambiguous. The CDR3 covers 12 residues. Germline CDR1 is KGHSH and CDR2 is LQKENI. V was shortened by 8 bases and J by 9 bases, with 14 bases between the two germline ends. CDR3 DNA sequence: TGTGCCAGCACCACGCTAGGTGCTGAGCAGTTCTTC. This codes for CASTTLGAEQFF. The whole variable domain, remainder taken from reference TRBV18 and TRBJ2-1, is NAGVMQNPRHLVRRRGQEARLRCSPMKGHSHVYWYRQLPEEGLKFMVYLQKENIIDESGMPKERFSAEFPKEGPSILRIQQVVRGDSAAYFCASTTLGAEQFFGPGTRLTVL.

The chain links TRBV7-9 to TRBJ2-3; tentatively, D is TRBD2 (7 bases). The CDR3 covers 16 residues. Trimming removed 0 bases from V and 9 bases from J, with 19 bases in between. CDR1 is SEHNR, CDR2 FQNEAQ, per germline (reference sequence). This chain's CDR3 is CASSLADGGGGGTQYF. The DNA for the CDR3 is TGTGCCAGCAGCTTAGCGGATGGAGGGGGGGGCGGGACGCAGTATTTT. The full variable domain, rest sourced from reference TRBV7-9 and TRBJ2-3, is DTGVSQNPRHKITKRGQNVTFRCDPISEHNRLYWYRQTLGQGPEFLTYFQNEAQLEKSRLLSDRFSAERPKGSFSTLEIQRTEQGDSAMYLCASSLADGGGGGTQYFGPGTRLTVL.

The DNA for the CDR3 is TGTGCCAGCAGCTTAGGGGGAGTCTGGGCTGAAGCTTTCTTT. This encodes CASSLGGVWAEAFF. The V gene is TRBV7-9, the J gene TRBJ1-1, with D hard to call. The CDR3 contains 14 residues. Looked up from germline, CDR1 is SEHNR and CDR2 is FQNEAQ (reference sequence). V lost 1 base and J lost 6, with 12 bases in between.

This clone was counted a few times. The V gene is TRBV28, the J gene TRBJ1-1, with D perhaps matching TRBD1 (6 bases). Deletions cut 6 bases from V and 5 bases from J, with 16 bases between. The CDR3 has 14 residues. The germline gives CDR1 MDHEN, CDR2 SYDVKM. CDR3 amino acids: CASRSAGVGTEAFF. The DNA of the CDR3 is TGTGCCAGCAGGTCCGCAGGGGTCGGGACTGAAGCTTTCTTT.

This clone has a handful of counts. This rearrangement joins TRBV30 to TRBJ2-5; perhaps TRBD2 as D (5 bases). Germline V gene lookup returns CDR1 GTSNPN and CDR2 SVGIG (reference sequence). V gave up 2 bases and J gave up 5 bases, with 24 bases separating them. The CDR3 runs to 17 residues. The CDR3 region is CAWSPPRTVRATETQYF. The CDR3, as DNA: TGTGCCTGGAGTCCCCCCCGGACTGTGAGGGCCACGGAGACCCAGTACTTC. The full variable domain, in which reference TRBV30 and TRBJ2-5 provide the parts outside the CDR3, is SQTIHQWPATLVQPVGSPLSLECTVEGTSNPNLYWYRQAAGRGLQLLFYSVGIGQISSEVPQNLSASRPQDRQFILSSKKLLLSDSGFYLCAWSPPRTVRATETQYFGPGTRLLVL.

The chain links TRBV6-5 to TRBJ2-5; D remains unclear. CDR3 length equals 15 residues. The V and J ends lost 6 bases and 0 bases respectively, with 14 bases between them. CDR1 is MNHEY and CDR2 is SVGAGI in the germline V gene. The CDR3: CASRPALQYQETQYF. As DNA, the CDR3 is TGTGCCAGCAGACCGGCCTTACAGTACCAAGAGACCCAGTACTTC.

The rearrangement uses TRBV7-2 and TRBJ2-2; 9 bases map to TRBD1. This CDR3 region has 15 residues. With V trimmed by 1 base and J by 5 bases, 2 bases remained unmatched. The germline gives CDR1 SGHTA, CDR2 FQGNSA. DNA of the CDR3: TGTGCCAGCAGCTTAGGGACAGGGGTTACCGGGGAGCTGTTTTTT. This sequence encodes CASSLGTGVTGELFF.

The CDR3 region is CASSLDKGVETQYF. CDR3 nucleotides: TGTGCCAGCAGCTTAGATAAGGGAGTAGAGACCCAGTACTTC. The chain joins TRBV11-2 to TRBJ2-5, with D possibly TRBD2 on 5 matching bases. The germline V and J ends were trimmed by 0 bases and 4 bases, with 9 bases remaining between them. Per germline, CDR1 SGHAT and CDR2 FQNNGV. The CDR3 runs to 14 residues.

This chain links TRBV7-8 with TRBJ1-4; 9 bases are shared with TRBD1. CDR3 length: 16 residues. CDR1 is SGHVS and CDR2 is FQNEAQ in the germline V gene. The ends lost 3 bases at V and 3 bases at J; junction bases unmatched: 5. The CDR3 is CASSFRQGVSNEKLFF. Written as DNA, the CDR3 is TGTGCCAGCAGCTTTCGACAGGGGGTGTCTAATGAAAAACTGTTTTTT. The full variable domain, its missing parts supplied by reference TRBV7-8 and TRBJ1-4, is GAGVSQSPRYKVAKRGQDVALRCDPISGHVSLFWYQQALGQGPEFLTYFQNEAQLDKSGLPSDRFFAERPEGSVSTLKIQRTQQEDSAVYLCASSFRQGVSNEKLFFGSGTQLSVL.

The chain uses TRBV5-8 and TRBJ1-5, with D unclear. The CDR3 has 15 residues. Per germline, CDR1 SGHTS and CDR2 YDEGEE. V dropped 3 bases and J dropped 0 bases, with 10 bases sitting between them. The CDR3 region has the DNA TGTGCCAGCAGCTCAGACACGTATAGCAATCAGCCCCAGCATTTT. Encoded protein: CASSSDTYSNQPQHF.

J is TRBJ2-7 and V is TRBV5-5; 7 positions match TRBD1. This CDR3 region has 14 residues. After removal of 4 bases from V and 2 bases from J, the junction contained 6 bases not matched to a gene. Germline CDR1 reads SGHKS; CDR2 reads YYEKEE (reference sequence). The DNA for the CDR3 is TGTGCCAGCAGCCTCCGGGACAGAACCTACGAGCAGTACTTC. Its protein product is CASSLRDRTYEQYF.

V gene TRBV7-9 combines with J gene TRBJ2-7, with D possibly being TRBD2 (6 bases). This CDR3 spans 13 amino acids. Germline lookup yields CDR1 SEHNR and CDR2 FQNEAQ (reference sequence). Trimming cost V 3 bases and J 3 bases, with 9 bases left between them. As DNA, the CDR3 is TGTGCCAGCAGCTTCAGGGACTTCTACGAGCAGTACTTC. It translates to CASSFRDFYEQYF.

This chain uses TRBV9 with TRBJ2-7, with 11 bases lining up with TRBD1. V lost 4 bases to trimming and J lost 4 bases; unmatched junction nucleotides: 4. Germline values: CDR1 SGDLS, CDR2 YYNGEE. The CDR3 is 14 amino acids. The CDR3 nucleotides are TGTGCCAGCAGCACCGGGACAGGGGGTTACGAGCAGTACTTC. Translation gives CASSTGTGGYEQYF.